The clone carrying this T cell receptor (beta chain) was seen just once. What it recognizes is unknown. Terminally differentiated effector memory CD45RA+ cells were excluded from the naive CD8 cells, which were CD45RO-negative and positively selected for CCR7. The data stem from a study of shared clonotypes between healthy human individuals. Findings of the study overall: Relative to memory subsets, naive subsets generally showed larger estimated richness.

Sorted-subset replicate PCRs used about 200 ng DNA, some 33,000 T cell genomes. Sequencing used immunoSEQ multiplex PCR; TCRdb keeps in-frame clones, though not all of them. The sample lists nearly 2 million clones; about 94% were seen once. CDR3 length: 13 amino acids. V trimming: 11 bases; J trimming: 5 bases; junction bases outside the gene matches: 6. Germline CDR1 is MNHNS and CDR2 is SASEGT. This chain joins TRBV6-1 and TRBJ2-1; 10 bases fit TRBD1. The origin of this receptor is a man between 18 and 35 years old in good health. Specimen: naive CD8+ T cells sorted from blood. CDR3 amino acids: CAGDRGLNNEQFF. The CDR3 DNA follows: TGTGCCGGCGACAGGGGGCTAAACAATGAGCAGTTCTTC.